Reported below is one T cell receptor (beta chain). The antigen remains undetermined. Subsets obtained from CD4+ cells comprised CD45RA+ naive and CD45RA-negative memory cells. Germline CDR1 is LNHNV and CDR2 is YYDKDF (reference sequence). Trimming removed 0 bases from V and 4 bases from J, with 6 bases in between. CDR3 length: 14 amino acids. Measured with immunoSEQ multiplex PCR; TCRdb has only the in-frame clones, and not every one. The profile shows 2 million to 2.5 million clones, 85% to 95% of them singletons. The data originate from a study of shared clonotypes between healthy human individuals. The overall study: Researchers assigned three CD4 naive, three CD4 memory, two CD8 naive and one CD8 memory plate to each donor. Whole-study findings and limits: Limitation of the genetic and exposure-history diversity represented came from the few donors. At large depth, rarefaction still showed sorted-subset sequencing to be incomplete.

This receptor was taken from a man aged 18 to 29 in good health. Some clones in this sample may be carry-over from other donors' samples. The sample consisted of naive CD4+ T cells from PBMCs. The subset here: CD45RA+ positively selected. This chain connects TRBV15 to TRBJ2-2; D not certain. The CDR3 DNA follows: TGTGCCACCAGCAGAGACGGGTTCACCGGGGAGCTGTTTTTT. Amino acids: CATSRDGFTGELFF.